The 30 T cell receptor beta chains listed next were all sequenced from one sample in a study of blood T cell repertoires in COVID-19. Assay used: immunoSEQ multiplex PCR; TCRdb lists only in-frame clones, some missing. The sample has 52,000 or so clones, roughly nine tenths seen once. Sequencing input: peripheral blood. These receptors originate from a woman between 65 and 79 years old with active COVID-19.

This clone was observed a single time. V usage is TRBV28 and J usage is TRBJ1-5; 7 bases line up with TRBD1. The CDR3 totals 14 residues. Germline values: CDR1 MDHEN, CDR2 SYDVKM. V dropped 5 bases and J dropped 6; count of bases not matched to a gene: 7. The CDR3 sequence: CASSQGTARQPQHF. CDR3 nucleotides: TGTGCCAGCAGTCAGGGGACAGCTCGTCAGCCCCAGCATTTT.

CDR3 protein: CASSIEHRNTEAFF. The CDR3 coding sequence is TGTGCCAGTAGTATAGAACACAGGAACACTGAAGCTTTCTTT. The chain combines TRBV19 with TRBJ1-1, with D uncertain. The CDR3 has 14 residues. Germline CDR1 and CDR2: LNHDA and SQIVND (reference sequence). Trimming removed 0 bases at V and 1 base at J, with 6 bases between.

This clone was observed once. The gene calls are TRBV9 and TRBJ1-6; D gene ambiguous. Germline V lookup: CDR1 SGDLS, CDR2 YYNGEE. This CDR3 region has 14 residues. Deletions cut 0 bases from V and 7 bases from J, with 8 bases between. This CDR3 is CASSVATGNSPLHF. CDR3 nucleotide sequence: TGTGCCAGCAGCGTAGCTACGGGGAATTCACCCCTCCACTTT. The full variable domain, its missing parts supplied by reference TRBV9 and TRBJ1-6, is DSGVTQTPKHLITATGQRVTLRCSPRSGDLSVYWYQQSLDQGLQFLIQYYNGEERAKGNILERFSAQQFPDLHSELNLSSLELGDSALYFCASSVATGNSPLHFGNGTRLTVT.

J is TRBJ2-7 and V is TRBV5-1, with a tentative D call TRBD1 (6 bases). The CDR3 runs 13 residues. V was trimmed by 2 bases and J by 2 bases, leaving 8 bases between them. The germline V gene has CDR1 SGHRS and CDR2 YFSETQ. CDR3 residues: CASSFGQPYEQYF. CDR3 nucleotides: TGCGCCAGCAGCTTTGGACAGCCCTACGAGCAGTACTTC.

The chain has TRBV2 and TRBJ2-7, with 7 bases aligning to TRBD1. V gave up 4 bases and J gave up 0 bases; unmatched junction bases: 3. CDR1 and CDR2 (germline): SNHLY, FYNNEI. The CDR3 has 14 residues. CDR3 protein: CASSGQGISYEQYF. The CDR3 coding sequence is TGTGCCAGCAGTGGACAGGGAATCTCCTACGAGCAGTACTTC.

V gene TRBV28 combines with J gene TRBJ1-1, with D maybe TRBD1 (5 bases). From germline, CDR1 is MDHEN and CDR2 SYDVKM. V shed 7 bases and J shed 7 bases, with 19 bases lying between them. The CDR3 runs to 14 residues. CDR3 in DNA: TGTGCCAGCAATATTGGGGCAGACCGAAGTGAAGCTTTCTTT. This sequence encodes CASNIGADRSEAFF. Supplemented by reference TRBV28 and TRBJ1-1, the full variable domain reads DVKVTQSSRYLVKRTGEKVFLECVQDMDHENMFWYRQDPGLGLRLIYFSYDVKMKEKGDIPEGYSVSREKKERFSLILESASTNQTSMYLCASNIGADRSEAFFGQGTRLTVV.

The chain joins TRBV27 to TRBJ2-7; 8 positions agree with TRBD1. Germline CDR1 and CDR2: MNHEY and SMNVEV (reference sequence). V lost 5 bases, J lost 2 bases, and 8 bases stayed unmatched. This CDR3 has 15 amino acids. The CDR3 reads CASSRQGQVTYEQYF. CDR3 nucleotides: TGTGCCAGCAGTCGCCAGGGACAGGTAACCTACGAGCAGTACTTC.

V and J are TRBV7-3 and TRBJ2-1, with 10 positions matching TRBD2. Looked up from germline, CDR1 is SGHTA and CDR2 is FQGTGA. Trimming at V came to 4 bases and at J to 4 bases, leaving 7 bases not matched to a gene. The CDR3 length is 16 residues. CDR3 coding DNA: TGTGCCAGCAGCTGGACCGGGACTAGCGTGTACAATGAGCAGTTCTTC. This gives the protein CASSWTGTSVYNEQFF.

This chain connects TRBV5-4 to TRBJ1-2; TRBD1 matches 8 bases. Germline lookup yields CDR1 SGHNT and CDR2 YYREEE (reference sequence). Losses at the gene ends were 3 bases for V and 6 bases for J; bases not matched to a gene: 7. The CDR3 extends over 14 amino acids. CDR3 bases: TGTGCCAGCAGCTACGGACAGGGAAGGGATGGCTACACCTTC. This translates into CASSYGQGRDGYTF. The entire variable domain, with the rest obtained from reference TRBV5-4 and TRBJ1-2, is as follows: ETGVTQSPTHLIKTRGQQVTLRCSSQSGHNTVSWYQQALGQGPQFIFQYYREEENGRGNFPPRFSGLQFPNYSSELNVNALELDDSALYLCASSYGQGRDGYTFGSGTRLTVV.

V gene TRBV5-1 combines with J gene TRBJ2-1; 16 bases align to TRBD2. CDR1 is SGHRS, CDR2 YFSETQ, per germline. The CDR3 is made up of 17 amino acids. The V and J ends lost 2 bases and 8 bases, in that order; junction bases with no gene match: 7. The CDR3 here is CASSFLGTSGRADEQFF. In DNA form, the CDR3 reads TGCGCCAGCAGCTTCCTCGGGACTAGCGGGAGGGCCGATGAGCAGTTCTTC.

The J gene is TRBJ1-5, the V gene TRBV9; no definite D call. V dropped 0 bases and J dropped 7 bases, with 8 bases sitting between them. The CDR3 is made up of 13 amino acids. Germline CDR1 is SGDLS and CDR2 is YYNGEE. The CDR3 region is CASSVVPEQPQHF. The CDR3 DNA reads as TGTGCCAGCAGCGTAGTCCCGGAGCAGCCCCAGCATTTT.

This clone was recorded once. The chain recombines TRBV28 with TRBJ1-6, with 7 bases fitting TRBD1. Germline trimming cut 6 bases from V and 7 bases from J; bases unmatched to any gene: 9. The germline V gene has CDR1 MDHEN and CDR2 SYDVKM. This CDR3 has 15 amino acids. CDR3 protein: CASSRQQGQNSPLHF. The CDR3 bases are TGTGCCAGCAGCCGTCAACAGGGACAGAATTCACCCCTCCACTTT.

The chain carries TRBV6-6 and TRBJ2-7, with D perhaps matching TRBD2 (5 bases). This CDR3 spans 14 amino acids. V gave up 5 bases and J gave up 1 base, with 12 bases separating them. Germline-derived CDR1 and CDR2 are MNHNY and SVGAGI (reference sequence). The CDR3 protein is CASSRSGKSYEQYF. CDR3 bases: TGTGCCAGCAGTCGATCCGGGAAATCCTACGAGCAGTACTTC.

V gene TRBV5-1 combines with J gene TRBJ2-1, with 10 bases that match TRBD1. The CDR3 consists of 14 residues. Germline loops: CDR1 SGHRS, CDR2 YFSETQ. Trimming cost V 4 bases and J 15 bases; bases outside gene matches: 13. The chain's CDR3 is CASSPPGVGDRGFF. The CDR3 bases are TGCGCCAGCAGCCCCCCCGGGGTGGGGGACAGGGGGTTCTTC.

The chain employs TRBV29-1 and TRBJ2-5, with D possibly being TRBD2 (5 bases). V was clipped by 3 bases and J by 4 bases, with 18 bases between them. Per the germline V gene, CDR1 is SQVTM and CDR2 is ANQGSEA. The CDR3 sequence is 15 residues long. This CDR3 reads CSVDKSFGVLETQYF. CDR3 DNA: TGCAGCGTTGATAAATCGTTCGGGGTTCTAGAGACCCAGTACTTC.

The rearrangement links TRBV7-9 to TRBJ2-1; 12 bases match TRBD2. The CDR3 is 16 residues long. V lost 4 bases and J lost 7; bases outside the gene matches: 8. The germline V gene encodes CDR1 SEHNR and CDR2 FQNEAQ (reference sequence). CDR3 region: CASSYWTSGIGNEQFF. CDR3 DNA: TGTGCCAGCAGCTACTGGACTAGCGGGATCGGAAATGAGCAGTTCTTC.

This chain connects TRBV6-1 to TRBJ2-4; TRBD2 agrees at 12 bases. The CDR3 runs 16 residues. Germline V gene lookup returns CDR1 MNHNS and CDR2 SASEGT. V lost 4 bases to trimming and J lost 9 bases; unmatched junction nucleotides: 10. CDR3 DNA sequence: TGTGCCAGCAGTGTAGCTAGCGGGAGGGCCTGGGGCATTCAGTACTTC. Translating it yields CASSVASGRAWGIQYF.

The V call is TRBV2, the J call TRBJ2-7; 8 bases fit TRBD1. The CDR3 consists of 13 residues. The germline CDR1 and CDR2 sequences are SNHLY and FYNNEI. V dropped 6 bases and J dropped 5; count of bases not matched to a gene: 6. The DNA of the CDR3 is TGTGCCAGCAGCTTGGACAGGGAGAACGAGCAGTACTTC. It encodes CASSLDRENEQYF.

The table lists this clone with a count of one. V gene TRBV18 combines with J gene TRBJ1-3; 7 nucleotides align to TRBD1. Unmatched junction bases numbered 13, after V lost 6 bases and J lost 8 bases. Per the germline V gene, CDR1 is KGHSH and CDR2 is LQKENI. This CDR3 contains 15 residues. The CDR3 sequence is CASSLDRIDADTIYF. CDR3 DNA: TGTGCCAGCTCCTTGGACAGGATCGACGCGGACACCATATATTTT.

The gene calls are TRBV18 and TRBJ1-4; D gene unclear. Germline values: CDR1 KGHSH, CDR2 LQKENI. Trimming shortened V by 5 bases and J by 1 base, and 11 bases separated the two germline ends. This CDR3 is 15 amino acids long. The DNA of the CDR3 is TGTGCCAGCTCAGACGGCGAGGGAACTAATGAAAAACTGTTTTTT. The encoded protein is CASSDGEGTNEKLFF. The full variable domain, in which reference TRBV18 and TRBJ1-4 provide the parts outside the CDR3, is NAGVMQNPRHLVRRRGQEARLRCSPMKGHSHVYWYRQLPEEGLKFMVYLQKENIIDESGMPKERFSAEFPKEGPSILRIQQVVRGDSAAYFCASSDGEGTNEKLFFGSGTQLSVL.

This chain uses TRBV15 with TRBJ1-5; TRBD1 is a possible D gene (5 bases). Trimming stripped 1 base from V and 7 bases from J, with 14 bases between. Germline CDR1 reads LNHNV; CDR2 reads YYDKDF (reference sequence). The CDR3 length is 15 residues. The CDR3 is CATSRGQGVRQPQHF. DNA for the CDR3: TGTGCCACCAGCAGAGGGCAGGGTGTGCGACAGCCCCAGCATTTT.

The chain links TRBV2 to TRBJ1-1; possibly TRBD1 for D (5 bases). CDR3 length: 15 residues. Trimming removed 4 bases from V and 5 bases from J, with 17 bases in between. Looked up from germline, CDR1 is SNHLY and CDR2 is FYNNEI. DNA for the CDR3: TGTGCCAGCAGTGGAATGTTTGTAAGGGGAACTGAAGCTTTCTTT. Translated: CASSGMFVRGTEAFF.

The chain combines TRBV15 with TRBJ2-2, with 7 nucleotides matching TRBD2. CDR1 and CDR2 from the germline V gene are LNHNV and YYDKDF (reference sequence). The CDR3 is made up of 17 amino acids. V lost 0 bases to trimming and J lost 4 bases; unmatched junction nucleotides: 8. CDR3 nucleotides: TGTGCCACCAGCAGAGATTCAGGAGCGGGATCCACCGGGGAGCTGTTTTTT. Its translation is CATSRDSGAGSTGELFF. The full variable domain, rest sourced from reference TRBV15 and TRBJ2-2, is DAMVIQNPRYQVTQFGKPVTLSCSQTLNHNVMYWYQQKSSQAPKLLFHYYDKDFNNEADTPDNFQSRRPNTSFCFLDIRSPGLGDTAMYLCATSRDSGAGSTGELFFGEGSRLTVL.

This clone appeared a single time. The chain is built from TRBV14 and TRBJ2-7; the D gene is possibly TRBD2 (6 bases). This CDR3 region has 16 residues. The germline V gene has CDR1 SGHDN and CDR2 FVKESK. V lost 2 bases and J lost 7, with 21 bases in between. CDR3 in DNA: TGTGCCAGCAGCCAACTTTGGGGACTCCCCGGGGTGGAGCAGTACTTC. Encoded protein: CASSQLWGLPGVEQYF.

This rearrangement joins TRBV2 to TRBJ2-7; D might be TRBD2 (6 bases). The germline CDR1 and CDR2 sequences are SNHLY and FYNNEI. Trimming removed 8 bases from V and 7 bases from J, with 18 bases in between. The CDR3 has 13 amino acids. The CDR3 DNA is TGTGCCAGCTCTTCTAGCGTCCGGGGGGAGCAGTACTTC. This sequence encodes CASSSSVRGEQYF.

The V call is TRBV6-2 or TRBV6-3, the J call TRBJ2-1; 11 bases agree with TRBD2. The V gene's germline CDR1 is MNHEY and CDR2 SVGEGT. V lost 0 bases to trimming and J lost 5 bases; unmatched junction nucleotides: 3. CDR3 length: 16 amino acids. The CDR3 loop reads CASSYSRLAGNNEQFF. In DNA, the CDR3 is TGTGCCAGCAGTTACTCTAGACTAGCGGGGAACAATGAGCAGTTCTTC.

The rearrangement joins TRBV19 to TRBJ2-3; TRBD1 matches at 9 bases. CDR1 and CDR2 from the germline V gene are LNHDA and SQIVND (reference sequence). Unmatched junction bases numbered 9, after V lost 3 bases and J lost 5 bases. The CDR3 consists of 16 residues. Written as DNA, the CDR3 is TGTGCCAGTAGTATGGTGAGAACAGGGGGCTTAGATACGCAGTATTTT. Translated, it gives CASSMVRTGGLDTQYF.

For the CDR3, the DNA is TGTGCCAGCAGTTATCAAACAGGAGAGAACACTGAAGCTTTCTTT. The encoded protein is CASSYQTGENTEAFF. V usage is TRBV6-2 or TRBV6-3 and J usage is TRBJ1-1, with D possibly being TRBD1 (5 bases). The germline V and J ends were trimmed by 3 bases and 1 base, with 12 bases remaining between them. Germline V gene data show CDR1 as MNHEY and CDR2 as SVGEGT. The CDR3 loop spans 15 amino acids.

The chain uses TRBV7-3 and TRBJ2-3; 7 nucleotides line up with TRBD1. Looked up from germline, CDR1 is SGHTA and CDR2 is FQGTGA. The V and J ends lost 4 bases and 0 bases, in that order; junction bases with no gene match: 13. The CDR3 contains 18 residues. The CDR3: CASSSRTGSRGSTDTQYF. CDR3 nucleotides: TGTGCCAGCAGCTCTCGGACAGGTTCACGGGGTAGCACAGATACGCAGTATTTT.

This rearrangement joins TRBV6-1 to TRBJ2-3, with a possible D match to TRBD2 (5 bases). Trimming removed 0 bases at V and 6 bases at J, with 13 bases between. There are 15 residues in the CDR3. Looked up from germline, CDR1 is MNHNS and CDR2 is SASEGT. CDR3 protein: CASSEAASSWDTQYF. The CDR3 nucleotides are TGTGCCAGCAGTGAAGCGGCTAGCTCCTGGGATACGCAGTATTTT.